What follows are 30 T cell receptor beta chains derived from one specimen sequenced in a study of CD4 T cells in relation to SARS-CoV-2 and coronaviruses. This table comes from immunoSEQ multiplex PCR, and its TCRdb copy is limited to in-frame clones, with some not included. The table lists fewer than 35,000 clones, more than 75% of them singletons. Which antigens these TCRs recognize remains unknown. The sample was memory CD4+ T cells from PBMCs, cultured in vitro. Receptors were obtained from an adult with COVID-19.

This chain links TRBV15 with TRBJ2-5, with D possibly being TRBD1 or TRBD2 (6 bases each). This CDR3 region has 14 residues. Germline assignment: CDR1 LNHNV and CDR2 YYDKDF (reference sequence). The V end was cut by 0 bases, the J end by 9 bases, with 14 bases between. CDR3: CATSRDTGARPQYF. The CDR3 bases are TGTGCCACCAGCAGAGATACGGGGGCCCGGCCCCAGTACTTC.

This clone was seen a handful of times. The junction differs from germline at one of its ends, possibly a read error. This rearrangement joins TRBV7-7 to TRBJ2-1; 10 bases line up with TRBD2. Germline CDR1 and CDR2: SSHAT and FNYEAQ (reference sequence). This CDR3 is 15 amino acids long. The CDR3 DNA sequence: TGTGCTAGCAGCTTAGCAGCGGGAGGGAGCAATGAGCAGTTCTTC. Residues: CASSLAAGGSNEQFF.

This chain joins TRBV9 and TRBJ2-3; possible D gene TRBD2, 6 bases. Trimming left V 1 base short and J 6 bases short, with 15 bases between. The CDR3 has 15 amino acids. The germline V gene has CDR1 SGDLS and CDR2 YYNGEE. CDR3 residues: CASSVQASATDTQYF. The CDR3 nucleotides are TGTGCCAGCAGCGTACAGGCTAGCGCGACGGATACGCAGTATTTT.

The V call is TRBV11-2, the J call TRBJ2-7, with 8 bases that match TRBD2. J lost 0 bases, V lost 3 bases, and 7 bases had no gene match. The CDR3 totals 16 residues. The germline V gene has CDR1 SGHAT and CDR2 FQNNGV. CDR3 DNA: TGTGCCAGCAGCTTCGGGAGGGGCGGTAGCTCCTACGAGCAGTACTTC. Protein: CASSFGRGGSSYEQYF. Using reference TRBV11-2 and TRBJ2-7 for the parts outside the CDR3, the full variable domain is EAGVAQSPRYKIIEKRQSVAFWCNPISGHATLYWYQQILGQGPKLLIQFQNNGVVDDSQLPKDRFSAERLKGVDSTLKIQPAKLEDSAVYLCASSFGRGGSSYEQYFGPGTRLTVT.

The chain couples TRBV18 to TRBJ2-7, with D tentatively TRBD1 (6 bases). V lost 3 bases and J 5 bases, leaving 11 bases between the germline ends. The CDR3 is 13 amino acids. Per the germline V gene, CDR1 is KGHSH and CDR2 is LQKENI. The CDR3 sequence is CASSPRGGNEQYF. In DNA, the CDR3 is TGTGCCAGCTCACCGAGAGGGGGTAACGAGCAGTACTTC.

The CDR3 nucleotides read TGTGCCAGCAGCTTGTGTGACGGTCACGACTACGAGCAGTACTTC. As protein: CASSLCDGHDYEQYF. The J gene is TRBJ2-7, the V gene TRBV11-3; D is ambiguous. Per the germline V gene, CDR1 is SGHNT and CDR2 is YENEEA. The V gene lost 3 bases and the J gene lost 3 bases, with 15 bases spanning the gap. The CDR3 spans 15 residues.

This clone was found a few times. The chain joins TRBV2 to TRBJ2-1, with unresolved D. This CDR3 comprises 13 residues. From germline, CDR1 is SNHLY and CDR2 FYNNEI. Trimming took 4 bases from V and 6 from J, leaving 10 bases between them. The CDR3 protein is CASSGYTSNEQFF. In nucleotides, the CDR3 is TGTGCCAGCAGTGGCTACACCAGCAATGAGCAGTTCTTC.

The chain uses TRBV6-2 or TRBV6-3 and TRBJ1-2, with a tentative D call TRBD1 (5 bases). The CDR3 runs to 13 residues. V was clipped by 6 bases and J by 3 bases, with 11 bases between them. CDR1 and CDR2 (germline): MNHEY, SVGEGT. CDR3 bases: TGTGCCAGCAGCGACAGCGCTTACTATGGCTACACCTTC. Its translation: CASSDSAYYGYTF.

The CDR3 reads CASSWTGEPQHF. For the CDR3, the DNA is TGTGCCAGCAGTTGGACAGGTGAGCCCCAGCATTTT. J is TRBJ1-5 and V is TRBV12-3 or TRBV12-4; TRBD1 matches at 7 bases. The junction had 2 bases not matched to a gene; V was cut back by 4 bases and J by 8 bases. The length of the CDR3 is 12 residues.

V gene TRBV5-4 combines with J gene TRBJ2-5; 10 bases match TRBD2. V shed 2 bases and J 5 bases; nucleotides not matched to a gene: 6. CDR3 length equals 15 residues. The germline V gene has CDR1 SGHNT and CDR2 YYREEE (reference sequence). The CDR3 nucleotides read TGTGCCAGCAGCTTCCAGCGGGAGGGCCGTGAGACCCAGTACTTC. Translation: CASSFQREGRETQYF.

V and J are TRBV19 and TRBJ2-6, with a tentative D call TRBD2 (6 bases). Trimming cost V 4 bases and J 4 bases, with 14 bases left between them. CDR1 and CDR2 (germline): LNHDA, SQIVND (reference sequence). There are 16 residues in the CDR3. CDR3 sequence reads: CASSTTSIIGANVLTF. The CDR3 DNA is TGTGCCAGTAGTACAACTAGCATAATCGGGGCCAACGTCCTGACTTTC.

In this sample, this clone turned up a few times. The rearrangement links TRBV19 to TRBJ1-4, with TRBD1 as a possible D gene (5 bases). The ends were cut back, 7 bases at V and 3 bases at J, with 12 bases in the middle. CDR3 size: 14 residues. The germline V gene has CDR1 LNHDA and CDR2 SQIVND (reference sequence). The CDR3 is CASISTGANEKLFF. DNA of the CDR3: TGTGCCAGTATCTCTACAGGAGCTAATGAAAAACTGTTTTTT.

The genes are TRBV5-5 and TRBJ2-3, with TRBD1 matching over 9 bases. Germline CDR1 reads SGHKS; CDR2 reads YYEKEE (reference sequence). Trimming removed 7 bases from V and 2 bases from J; junction bases left unmatched: 2. This CDR3 is built from 13 residues. CDR3 amino acids: CASGQGITDTQYF. The DNA of the CDR3 is TGTGCCAGCGGACAGGGGATCACAGATACGCAGTATTTT.

The rearrangement joins TRBV7-2 to TRBJ2-7; 10 nucleotides align to TRBD2. The germline gives CDR1 SGHTA, CDR2 FQGNSA. V lost 2 bases to trimming and J lost 2 bases; unmatched junction nucleotides: 0. The CDR3 is 14 amino acids. CDR3 region: CASSLLAGAYEQYF. Here the CDR3 DNA reads TGTGCCAGCAGCTTACTAGCGGGGGCCTACGAGCAGTACTTC.

The chain uses TRBV15 and TRBJ2-3; 11 nucleotides align to TRBD2. V lost 0 bases, J lost 8 bases, and 10 bases stayed unmatched. CDR1 and CDR2 from the germline V gene are LNHNV and YYDKDF (reference sequence). The CDR3 totals 17 residues. The CDR3, as DNA: TGTGCCACCAGCAGAGATCCCACTAGCGGGAGATCGGGTACGCAGTATTTT. Its protein product is CATSRDPTSGRSGTQYF.

The rearrangement links TRBV2 to TRBJ2-2; no firm D call. The CDR3 totals 13 residues. CDR1 and CDR2 from the germline V gene are SNHLY and FYNNEI. Trimming removed 6 bases at V and 4 bases at J, with 9 bases between. Written as DNA, the CDR3 is TGTGCCAGCAGGGACGAACGCACCGGGGAGCTGTTTTTT. It yields the protein CASRDERTGELFF.

The chain joins TRBV18 to TRBJ1-2; D is unresolved. This CDR3 is 12 amino acids long. Per germline, CDR1 KGHSH and CDR2 LQKENI. The ends were cut back, 2 bases at V and 10 bases at J, with 11 bases in the middle. The CDR3 region has the DNA TGTGCCAGCTCACCAGAACAAAATACCTACACCTTC. It is translated as CASSPEQNTYTF.

This chain joins TRBV4-1 and TRBJ1-2; no definite D call. Trimming left V 0 bases short and J 5 bases short, with 16 bases between. Germline V gene sequence: CDR1 MGHRA, CDR2 YSYEKL. The CDR3 loop spans 16 amino acids. The DNA for the CDR3 is TGCGCCAGCAGCCAAGAAGGGCAGGCGACGGTGTATGGCTACACCTTC. Amino acid sequence: CASSQEGQATVYGYTF.

This rearrangement joins TRBV19 to TRBJ2-1; 8 bases line up with TRBD2. The V gene's germline CDR1 is LNHDA and CDR2 SQIVND (reference sequence). The CDR3 has 16 amino acids. The trim removed 4 bases at V and 6 bases at J, leaving 11 bases unmatched. In DNA, the CDR3 is TGTGCCAGTAGTAGTACGGGACTAGGGTCGGGCAATGAGCAGTTCTTC. This encodes CASSSTGLGSGNEQFF.

The chain combines TRBV5-8 with TRBJ2-1, with D possibly matching TRBD2 (6 bases). This CDR3 region has 13 residues. Germline CDR1 SGHTS, CDR2 YDEGEE. V was shortened by 4 bases and J by 5 bases, with 10 bases between the two germline ends. CDR3 bases: TGTGCCAGCAGCCAGGGACTTCACAATGAGCAGTTCTTC. It encodes CASSQGLHNEQFF. Full variable domain (remainder filled in from reference TRBV5-8 and TRBJ2-1): EAGVTQSPTHLIKTRGQQATLRCSPISGHTSVYWYQQALGLGLQFLLWYDEGEERNRGNFPPRFSGRQFPNYSSELNVNALELEDSALYLCASSQGLHNEQFFGPGTRLTVL.

This clone was counted between two and nine times. The gene calls are TRBV9 and TRBJ2-3; possibly TRBD2 for D (5 bases). The germline V gene encodes CDR1 SGDLS and CDR2 YYNGEE. CDR3 length equals 14 residues. The V gene lost 4 bases and the J gene lost 3 bases, with 12 bases spanning the gap. This chain's CDR3 is CASSPLGATDTQYF. The CDR3 DNA reads TGTGCCAGCAGCCCCTTGGGAGCTACAGATACGCAGTATTTT.

The CDR3 sequence is CASSYVTSGIYEQYF. In DNA form, the CDR3 reads TGTGCCAGCAGTTACGTGACTAGCGGGATCTACGAGCAGTACTTC. The V gene is TRBV6-2 or TRBV6-3, the J gene TRBJ2-7; TRBD2 agrees at 11 bases. The ends lost 2 bases at V and 3 bases at J; junction bases unmatched: 3. The CDR3 length is 15 residues. Germline V lookup: CDR1 MNHEY, CDR2 SVGEGT.

The chain has TRBV5-4 and TRBJ1-2, with a possible D match to TRBD1 (5 bases). CDR1 is SGHNT, CDR2 YYREEE, per germline (reference sequence). The CDR3 has 14 amino acids. Between the trimmed V and J ends, which lost 0 bases and 3 bases, there was a span of 9 bases. CDR3 in amino acids: CASSLEGGDYGYTF. Here the CDR3 DNA reads TGTGCCAGCAGCTTGGAGGGAGGGGACTATGGCTACACCTTC.

This clone has only a few counts. V and J are TRBV5-1 and TRBJ1-1; D is undetermined. The CDR3 has 15 residues. Per germline, CDR1 SGHRS and CDR2 YFSETQ. Trimming removed 0 bases from V and 1 base from J, with 10 bases in between. CDR3 loop: CASSLAKAGNTEAFF. DNA for the CDR3: TGCGCCAGCAGCTTGGCTAAAGCAGGGAACACTGAAGCTTTCTTT.

This clone was counted between two and nine times. The V call is TRBV28, the J call TRBJ1-1; D not resolved. This CDR3 comprises 14 residues. Trimming removed 5 bases at V and 2 bases at J, with 12 bases between. The germline CDR1 and CDR2 sequences are MDHEN and SYDVKM. The CDR3 here is CASSLNRDNTEAFF. In DNA form, the CDR3 reads TGTGCCAGCAGTCTGAACAGAGATAACACTGAAGCTTTCTTT.

This sequence joins TRBV7-9 and TRBJ2-1; 10 bases are shared with TRBD1. V was pared by 5 bases and J by 6 bases, with 10 bases of the junction left unmatched. This CDR3 has 16 amino acids. Germline assignment: CDR1 SEHNR and CDR2 FQNEAQ (reference sequence). The CDR3 sequence: CASSPTTGQGLNEQFF. CDR3 nucleotide sequence: TGTGCCAGCAGCCCAACAACGGGACAGGGGCTCAATGAGCAGTTCTTC.

The gene calls are TRBV6-6 and TRBJ1-5; 7 bases are a match to TRBD1. J gave up 4 bases and V 0 bases, and 3 bases lay outside the gene matches. Germline CDR1 and CDR2: MNHNY and SVGAGI (reference sequence). The CDR3 covers 15 residues. The CDR3 sequence: CASSYSAGGNQPQHF. DNA for the CDR3: TGTGCCAGCAGTTACTCGGCAGGGGGGAATCAGCCCCAGCATTTT.

The chain recombines TRBV27 with TRBJ2-7; 9 positions agree with TRBD2. The germline V gene has CDR1 MNHEY and CDR2 SMNVEV (reference sequence). V gave up 6 bases and J gave up 5 bases; unmatched junction bases: 14. The length of the CDR3 is 16 residues. The CDR3 reads CASRNSGGLLIHEQYF. In DNA, the CDR3 is TGTGCCAGCAGAAATAGCGGGGGCCTACTGATCCACGAGCAGTACTTC.

In its sample, this clone was seen a few times. The chain couples TRBV7-9 to TRBJ2-7, with D perhaps matching TRBD1 or TRBD2 (6 bases each). The germline gives CDR1 SEHNR, CDR2 FQNEAQ (reference sequence). V gave up 9 bases and J gave up 1 base, with 13 bases separating them. The CDR3 totals 13 residues. CDR3 amino acids: CASRGERSYEQYF. CDR3 nucleotides: TGTGCCAGTAGGGGGGAGAGGTCCTACGAGCAGTACTTC.

This clone was seen just once. In DNA, the CDR3 is TGTGCCATCAGGGAAAGCCCCTGGAGGGGGAACACTGAAGCTTTCTTT. This sequence encodes CAIRESPWRGNTEAFF. The chain carries TRBV10-3 and TRBJ1-1; D might be TRBD1 (5 bases). Trimming removed 6 bases from V and 1 base from J, with 18 bases in between. The CDR3 sequence is 16 residues long. CDR1 ENHRY and CDR2 SYGVKD come from the germline V gene.